These 20 T cell receptor beta chains were sequenced from one sample in a study of Ad26.COV2.S vaccination and SARS-CoV-2 variants. Sample treatment: about 20 received Ad26.COV2.S at low or high dose, single or two shots; roughly five received placebo; per-sample allocation not given. Each sample was drawn 63 days after the first injection (of vaccine or placebo). Sequenced by immunoSEQ multiplex PCR; TCRdb stores in-frame clones only, minus some. The sample carries over 300,000 clones, roughly four fifths recorded once. Sequencing was performed on peripheral blood, taken in a trial of Ad26.COV2.S vaccine versus placebo. Receptors originate from a person aged 18-65 years who received the Ad26.COV2.S COVID-19 vaccine or a placebo.

The CDR3 DNA sequence: TGTGCCAGCAGTTACGGGCAGTTCGGCACAGATACGCAGTATTTT. Protein: CASSYGQFGTDTQYF. The chain links TRBV6-5 to TRBJ2-3; no clear D gene. Germline CDR1 reads MNHEY; CDR2 reads SVGAGI. The V end lost 2 bases, the J end lost 1 base, and 10 bases lay between the germline ends. The CDR3 totals 15 residues.

The V call is TRBV5-1, the J call TRBJ1-4; D possibly corresponds to TRBD1 (5 bases). V dropped 0 bases and J dropped 8 bases, with 14 bases sitting between them. Germline lookup yields CDR1 SGHRS and CDR2 YFSETQ. There are 15 residues in the CDR3. The CDR3 sequence: CASSLAGGREEKLFF. In nucleotides, the CDR3 is TGCGCCAGCAGCTTGGCCGGGGGTAGGGAAGAAAAACTGTTTTTT.

The V and J genes are TRBV4-3 and TRBJ2-5, with D perhaps matching TRBD1 (6 bases). V shed 0 bases and J shed 5 bases, with 10 bases lying between them. The germline gives CDR1 LGHNA, CDR2 YSLEER. CDR3 length: 14 residues. As DNA, the CDR3 is TGCGCCAGCAGCCAAGACAGGGGCTTGGAGACCCAGTACTTC. Protein product: CASSQDRGLETQYF.

The chain recombines TRBV11-3 with TRBJ2-1; 7 positions agree with TRBD1. This CDR3 is built from 15 residues. Germline CDR1 and CDR2: SGHNT and YENEEA. The V segment lost 5 bases and the J segment 3 bases; nucleotides outside the gene matches: 7. The chain's CDR3 is CASSARQGFYNEQFF. DNA of the CDR3: TGTGCCAGCAGCGCCCGACAGGGATTCTACAATGAGCAGTTCTTC.

This chain connects TRBV15 to TRBJ2-7; 12 bases align to TRBD2. V gave up 0 bases and J gave up 1 base; unmatched junction bases: 16. The CDR3 has 21 amino acids. Looked up from germline, CDR1 is LNHNV and CDR2 is YYDKDF (reference sequence). CDR3 coding DNA: TGTGCCACCAGCAGAGACCCCCCCCTGACTAGCGGGAGTAATTTATCCTACGAGCAGTACTTC. Amino acid sequence: CATSRDPPLTSGSNLSYEQYF.

The V and J genes are TRBV19 and TRBJ1-2, with 9 positions matching TRBD1. CDR3 length: 14 amino acids. Germline V CDR1 and CDR2: LNHDA, SQIVND (reference sequence). Unmatched junction bases numbered 7, after V lost 6 bases and J lost 5 bases. The CDR3 is CASSRQGVGYGYTF. The CDR3 DNA reads as TGTGCCAGTAGCCGACAGGGGGTAGGGTATGGCTACACCTTC.

The count of this clone is one. The chain recombines TRBV5-4 with TRBJ2-7; 9 positions match TRBD1. V lost 3 bases to trimming and J lost 6 bases; unmatched junction nucleotides: 10. Looked up from germline, CDR1 is SGHNT and CDR2 is YYREEE (reference sequence). This CDR3 is 15 amino acids long. The CDR3 is CASSSTGQGRGEQYF. Written as DNA, the CDR3 is TGTGCCAGCAGCTCAACTGGACAGGGGAGAGGCGAGCAGTACTTC.

With regard to this clone: An end of the junction does not agree with germline; a read error may underlie this. The chain has TRBV5-6 and TRBJ1-5; 7 bases line up with TRBD1. Germline V CDR1 and CDR2: SGHDT, YYEEEE. The CDR3 is 13 amino acids. CDR3 DNA sequence: TGTGCCAGCAGCTTGGGGTTTGGACAGGTGGTGGAATTT. This gives the protein CASSLGFGQVVEF.

The chain employs TRBV5-1 and TRBJ2-7, with D unclear. The CDR3 totals 13 residues. The V gene's germline CDR1 is SGHRS and CDR2 YFSETQ. V lost 0 bases and J 2 bases, leaving 6 bases between the germline ends. In DNA form, the CDR3 reads TGCGCCAGCAGCTTGGGACCGACCTACGAGCAGTACTTC. Its translation is CASSLGPTYEQYF. Full variable domain (missing parts from reference TRBV5-1 and TRBJ2-7): KAGVTQTPRYLIKTRGQQVTLSCSPISGHRSVSWYQQTPGQGLQFLFEYFSETQRNKGNFPGRFSGRQFSNSRSEMNVSTLELGDSALYLCASSLGPTYEQYFGPGTRLTVT.

This chain joins TRBV7-2 and TRBJ2-2; 8 bases are shared with TRBD1. Germline V gives CDR1 SGHTA, CDR2 FQGNSA. This CDR3 spans 15 amino acids. Trimming took 1 base from V and 6 from J; bases not matched to a gene: 4. CDR3 sequence (DNA): TGTGCCAGCAGCTTAGGGGACAGGAGGTCCGGGGAGCTGTTTTTT. This codes for CASSLGDRRSGELFF.

This chain links TRBV6-5 with TRBJ1-4, with 7 bases fitting TRBD1. After removal of 3 bases from V and 3 bases from J, the junction contained 4 bases not matched to a gene. Germline assignment: CDR1 MNHEY and CDR2 SVGAGI. The CDR3 runs 15 residues. CDR3 region: CASSYYGTANEKLFF. Here the CDR3 DNA reads TGTGCCAGCAGTTATTACGGGACAGCTAATGAAAAACTGTTTTTT.

This sequence joins TRBV19 and TRBJ2-1, with a weak D call TRBD2 (5 bases). Germline CDR1 reads LNHDA; CDR2 reads SQIVND (reference sequence). Trimming took 5 bases from V and 7 from J, leaving 12 bases between them. The CDR3 length is 13 residues. The CDR3 nucleotides are TGTGCCAGTAGTCCGTACTCGGGGAATGAGCAGTTCTTC. Amino acid sequence: CASSPYSGNEQFF.

The chain carries TRBV9 and TRBJ1-2; 8 nucleotides agree with TRBD1. Per germline, CDR1 SGDLS and CDR2 YYNGEE. This CDR3 contains 14 residues. Trimming cost V 9 bases and J 4 bases; bases outside gene matches: 11. CDR3 nucleotides: TGTGCCACCACCCCCGGGACAGGTGGCTATGGCTACACCTTC. Residues: CATTPGTGGYGYTF. The variable domain in full, with the rest retrieved from reference TRBV9 and TRBJ1-2, is DSGVTQTPKHLITATGQRVTLRCSPRSGDLSVYWYQQSLDQGLQFLIQYYNGEERAKGNILERFSAQQFPDLHSELNLSSLELGDSALYFCATTPGTGGYGYTFGSGTRLTVV.

DNA for the CDR3: TGTGCCTGGAGCCAGGGGGGGAACACTGAAGCTTTCTTT. It yields the protein CAWSQGGNTEAFF. The J gene is TRBJ1-1, the V gene TRBV30; 7 bases agree with TRBD1. The length of the CDR3 is 13 residues. The V and J ends lost 3 bases and 1 base, in that order; junction bases with no gene match: 2. Germline V gives CDR1 GTSNPN, CDR2 SVGIG (reference sequence). Variable domain in full (rest from reference TRBV30 and TRBJ1-1): SQTIHQWPATLVQPVGSPLSLECTVEGTSNPNLYWYRQAAGRGLQLLFYSVGIGQISSEVPQNLSASRPQDRQFILSSKKLLLSDSGFYLCAWSQGGNTEAFFGQGTRLTVV.

The genes are TRBV7-3 and TRBJ2-5; D remains unclear. CDR3 length: 13 amino acids. From germline, CDR1 is SGHTA and CDR2 FQGTGA. V gave up 4 bases and J gave up 2 bases, with 8 bases separating them. The CDR3 reads CASSSGRQETQYF. DNA of the CDR3: TGTGCCAGCAGCTCGGGCAGGCAAGAGACCCAGTACTTC.

This clone has a handful of counts. This chain joins TRBV6-5 and TRBJ2-2; D might be TRBD1 or TRBD2, each matching 6 bases. V lost 0 bases and J lost 4, with 9 bases in between. The CDR3 contains 15 residues. From germline, CDR1 is MNHEY and CDR2 SVGAGI. For the CDR3, the DNA is TGTGCCAGCAGTTACTCCCGGGGGCGCACCGGGGAGCTGTTTTTT. This gives the protein CASSYSRGRTGELFF.

The chain links TRBV27 to TRBJ2-7; maybe TRBD1 (5 bases). CDR1 and CDR2 from the germline V gene are MNHEY and SMNVEV (reference sequence). V lost 3 bases and J 0 bases, leaving 12 bases between the germline ends. The CDR3 is 15 residues long. For the CDR3, the DNA is TGTGCCAGCAGTTTTCGACAGTCAAGCTCCTACGAGCAGTACTTC. Its translation: CASSFRQSSSYEQYF.

The V call is TRBV4-3, the J call TRBJ2-5; the match to TRBD2 covers 7 bases. The CDR3 spans 15 residues. CDR1 is LGHNA, CDR2 YSLEER, per germline. Trimming cost V 4 bases and J 2 bases; bases outside gene matches: 7. The DNA for the CDR3 is TGCGCCAGCAGCCGCCTACTAGCGACGCAAGAGACCCAGTACTTC. This translates into CASSRLLATQETQYF.

This chain uses TRBV6-5 with TRBJ2-1; 7 nucleotides agree with TRBD1. The CDR3 length is 15 residues. The J segment lost 8 bases and the V segment lost 6 bases, leaving 13 bases of the junction unmatched. Germline V gene lookup returns CDR1 MNHEY and CDR2 SVGAGI. The CDR3 nucleotides are TGTGCCAGCAGGAATCGACAGGGTGTTGGCCATGAGCAGTTCTTC. This encodes CASRNRQGVGHEQFF.

This chain uses TRBV18 with TRBJ2-2; 14 bases are shared with TRBD2. The trim removed 6 bases at V and 7 bases at J, leaving 7 bases unmatched. The CDR3 covers 16 residues. Germline CDR1 is KGHSH and CDR2 is LQKENI. The CDR3 sequence: CASSRGLAGGDGELFF. CDR3 nucleotide sequence: TGTGCCAGCTCCCGCGGACTAGCGGGGGGCGACGGGGAGCTGTTTTTT.